These 5 T cell receptor beta chains were all obtained from the same sample, sequenced in a study of cytomegalovirus exposure and HLA in healthy donors. Vbeta (60) and Jbeta (13) primers were used in the PCR. Libraries were prepared by immunoSEQ multiplex PCR; TCRdb keeps only in-frame clonotypes and omits some of them. The sample includes fewer than 70,000 clones. Sequencing input: PBMCs. Receptor source: a man aged 30-40 years in good health and CMV-seropositive.

The V gene is TRBV25-1, the J gene TRBJ1-2; TRBD1 aligns across 7 bases. The V segment lost 1 base and the J segment 0 bases; nucleotides outside the gene matches: 2. Looked up from germline, CDR1 is MGHDK and CDR2 is SYGVNS. The CDR3 sequence is 15 residues long. In DNA, the CDR3 is TGTGCCAGCAGTGAATTCACAGGGGCTAACTATGGCTACACCTTC. This translates into CASSEFTGANYGYTF.

J is TRBJ2-1 and V is TRBV12-5, with D possibly matching TRBD1 (6 bases). CDR1 is LGHNT, CDR2 FRNRAP, per germline. V lost 1 base, J lost 6 bases, and 13 bases lay in between. The length of the CDR3 is 15 residues. CDR3 protein: CASGLASLGANEQFF. The CDR3 DNA sequence: TGTGCTAGTGGTTTGGCTTCATTGGGGGCCAATGAGCAGTTCTTC. The full variable domain, with the rest looked up from reference TRBV12-5 and TRBJ2-1, is DARVTQTPRHKVTEMGQEVTMRCQPILGHNTVFWYRQTMMQGLELLAYFRNRAPLDDSGMPKDRFSAEMPDATLATLKIQPSEPRDSAVYFCASGLASLGANEQFFGPGTRLTVL.

The chain combines TRBV7-9 with TRBJ1-4; 7 bases fit TRBD1. The J segment lost 0 bases and the V segment lost 5 bases, leaving 0 bases of the junction unmatched. The CDR3 is made up of 14 amino acids. Germline CDR1 and CDR2: SEHNR and FQNEAQ (reference sequence). CDR3 DNA sequence: TGTGCCAGCAGCGACAGGGCAACTAATGAAAAACTGTTTTTT. The encoded protein is CASSDRATNEKLFF.

This chain connects TRBV11-3 to TRBJ2-7; possible D gene TRBD1, 5 bases. Germline V lookup: CDR1 SGHNT, CDR2 YENEEA. The CDR3 totals 14 residues. V was trimmed by 5 bases and J by 3 bases, leaving 14 bases between them. Here the CDR3 reads CASSPRNRGYEQYF. CDR3 nucleotide sequence: TGTGCCAGCAGCCCTCGAAATAGGGGCTACGAGCAGTACTTC.

The V gene is TRBV10-2, the J gene TRBJ2-6; 7 positions agree with TRBD1. The V gene end was trimmed by 3 bases and the J gene end by 2 bases; junction bases not matched to a gene: 10. The germline V gene has CDR1 WSHSY and CDR2 SAAADI. This CDR3 is built from 18 residues. The CDR3: CASSDMGGQGAGANVLTF. The CDR3 bases are TGCGCCAGCAGTGACATGGGTGGGCAGGGGGCTGGGGCCAACGTCCTGACTTTC.